Listed here are 8 T cell receptor beta chains from one sample, sequenced in a study of T-cell memory formation after mild COVID-19. MiXCR, applied by TCRdb to the 5' RACE reads, yields one record per CDR3 protein. The repertoire has about 390,000 distinct CDR3 sequences, around a sixth of them found once; the top ten carry around a fifth. Specimen: PBMCs or a T cell subset sorted from them (not recorded which). Source of these receptors: a young man who had mild COVID-19 (a few samples of this study predate the infection). Cell type and time point are not known.

The J gene is TRBJ1-5, the V gene TRBV12-3 or TRBV12-4, with 8 bases that match TRBD1. The CDR3 covers 14 residues. J lost 9 bases, V lost 3 bases, and 7 bases had no gene match. The CDR3 DNA is TGTGCCAGCAGTTTCACAGGGGGGCGGGGGCCCCAGCATTTT. Its translation: CASSFTGGRGPQHF.

The chain has TRBV4-1 and TRBJ1-2; D is unclear. V lost 4 bases and J lost 6, with 15 bases in between. Germline V gene data show CDR1 as MGHRA and CDR2 as YSYEKL. This CDR3 comprises 14 residues. The CDR3 reads CASSPGRVAHGYTF. Written as DNA, the CDR3 is TGCGCCAGCAGCCCAGGCCGGGTAGCCCATGGCTACACCTTC.

This chain links TRBV10-3 with TRBJ2-1, with D maybe TRBD1 (5 bases). V lost 6 bases and J lost 7, with 13 bases in between. Germline lookup yields CDR1 ENHRY and CDR2 SYGVKD. CDR3 length: 13 amino acids. The CDR3 sequence: CAIRTPDINEQFF. The DNA of the CDR3 is TGTGCCATCAGGACTCCGGACATTAATGAGCAGTTCTTC.

This clonotype was counted only a few times. The V call is TRBV5-1, the J call TRBJ1-1; D remains unclear. The CDR3 extends over 11 amino acids. V lost 0 bases to trimming and J lost 11 bases, with 8 bases between them. Germline V gene data show CDR1 as SGHRS and CDR2 as YFSETQ. The CDR3, as DNA: TGCGCCAGCAGCTTGGAAGGGATGGCTTTCTTT. Its translation is CASSLEGMAFF.

This clonotype was found a few times. The gene calls are TRBV12-3 or TRBV12-4 and TRBJ2-1; D gene ambiguous. This CDR3 is built from 12 residues. V lost 3 bases and J 8 bases, leaving 8 bases between the germline ends. The CDR3 region is CASSLEGDEQFF. Here the CDR3 DNA reads TGTGCCAGCAGTTTGGAAGGAGATGAGCAGTTCTTC.

This clonotype was counted only a few times. This chain joins TRBV7-8 and TRBJ2-1, with a tentative D call TRBD1 (6 bases). Per the germline V gene, CDR1 is SGHVS and CDR2 is FQNEAQ. The CDR3 spans 13 residues. V was pared by 5 bases and J by 8 bases, with 13 bases between. In DNA form, the CDR3 reads TGTGCCAGCAGCACCAGGGGTCCGGATGAGCAGTTCTTC. The encoded protein is CASSTRGPDEQFF.

J is TRBJ1-6 and V is TRBV29-1; D is undetermined. The ends were cut back, 1 base at V and 7 bases at J, with 8 bases in the middle. This CDR3 is 13 amino acids long. Germline V gives CDR1 SQVTM, CDR2 ANQGSEA. CDR3 in DNA: TGCAGCGTTGAAGTCAGCGGGAATTCACCCCTCCACTTT. Protein sequence: CSVEVSGNSPLHF.

The chain couples TRBV11-2 to TRBJ2-3, with 8 bases identical to TRBD2. This CDR3 spans 15 amino acids. V was pared by 3 bases and J by 4 bases, with 6 bases of the junction left unmatched. The germline V gene encodes CDR1 SGHAT and CDR2 FQNNGV. CDR3 protein: CASSFSGDRSDTQYF. The CDR3 DNA reads TGTGCCAGCAGCTTTAGCGGGGATAGATCAGATACGCAGTATTTT.